A few counts support the clone carrying this T cell receptor beta chain. The CDR3 has 13 amino acids. Trimming at V came to 9 bases and at J to 7 bases, leaving 10 bases not matched to a gene. CDR1 SGHRS and CDR2 YFSETQ come from the germline V gene. This specimen belongs to a study of identical twins. One entry per CDR3 protein, called by TCRdb with MiXCR from the 5' RACE reads. The sample holds some 1,700,000 distinct CDR3 sequences; about 32% are singletons and the top ten take less than 0.35%. This clonotype was sampled from a newborn girl in good health. The chain joins TRBV5-1 to TRBJ2-7; TRBD2 matches at 10 bases. Sequenced: cord blood. Here the CDR3 reads CATRLAGGNEQYF. CDR3 DNA: TGCGCCACACGACTAGCGGGCGGCAATGAGCAGTACTTC.